The 24 T cell receptor beta chains below come from one sample, sequenced in a study of post-analysis software for immune sequencing data. Tagging with unique molecular identifiers was a feature of the TCR beta cDNA libraries. Each CDR3 protein gets one entry after TCRdb re-called the PCR reads with MiXCR. The data hold 150,000 to 200,000 distinct CDR3 sequences, with around 34% observed a single time. Sequences were derived from blood, sampled after autologous hematopoietic stem cell transplantation. The receptors here all came from a girl under 18 with multiple sclerosis.

This clonotype is classed as medium-sized (0.01 to 0.1%). At one of its ends the junction is not consistent with the germline gene, which may arise from a read error. The chain couples TRBV12-3 or TRBV12-4 to TRBJ2-7, with D unclear. This CDR3 contains 14 residues. The CDR3 DNA is TGTGCCAGCAGTGTAGCTAAGGGCCGCTACGAGCAGTACTTC. Translated, it gives CASSVAKGRYEQYF.

V gene TRBV7-2 combines with J gene TRBJ1-5; 9 bases fit TRBD1. Germline trimming cut 3 bases from V and 4 bases from J; bases unmatched to any gene: 4. The germline CDR1 and CDR2 sequences are SGHTA and FQGNSA. This CDR3 has 15 amino acids. The chain's CDR3 is CASSLATGGNQPQHF. The DNA for the CDR3 is TGTGCCAGCAGCTTGGCGACAGGGGGGAATCAGCCCCAGCATTTT.

CDR3 region: CASSLGRNTGELFF. CDR3 DNA sequence: TGTGCCAGCAGCTTAGGTCGAAACACCGGGGAGCTGTTTTTT. The rearrangement joins TRBV13 to TRBJ2-2; D not certain. CDR3 size: 14 residues. Trimming removed 0 bases from V and 2 bases from J, with 4 bases in between. Per the germline V gene, CDR1 is PRHDT and CDR2 is FYEKMQ (reference sequence).

This clonotype was detected a few times. The chain's CDR3 is CASSLTHRVPYEQYF. The CDR3 region has the DNA TGTGCCAGCAGCCTTACCCATAGGGTTCCCTACGAGCAGTACTTC. The V call is TRBV12-3 or TRBV12-4, the J call TRBJ2-7; no definite D call. The CDR3 sequence is 15 residues long. V lost 6 bases and J 2 bases, leaving 17 bases between the germline ends.

This clonotype came up many times. The genes are TRBV12-3 or TRBV12-4 and TRBJ2-1; 9 bases align to TRBD2. CDR3 size: 17 residues. The V segment lost 5 bases and the J segment 7 bases; nucleotides outside the gene matches: 15. CDR3: CASSPGTSIEEKNEQFF. As DNA, the CDR3 is TGTGCCAGCAGTCCCGGGACTAGCATAGAGGAAAAGAATGAGCAGTTCTTC.

Comment on this clonotype: A much larger clone sits a single nucleotide away, making a read error possible. The chain is built from TRBV5-8 and TRBJ2-1; D is unclear. Germline CDR1 and CDR2: SGHTS and YDEGEE. This CDR3 spans 12 amino acids. In DNA form, the CDR3 reads TGTGCCAGCAGCTATCCGTACGGTGAGCAGCTCTTC. It translates to CASSYPYGEQLF. Complete variable domain (other parts from reference TRBV5-8 and TRBJ2-1): EAGVTQSPTHLIKTRGQQATLRCSPISGHTSVYWYQQALGLGLQFLLWYDEGEERNRGNFPPRFSGRQFPNYSSELNVNALELEDSALYLCASSYPYGEQLFGPGTRLTVL.

The chain links TRBV4-1 to TRBJ2-7; TRBD1 matches 9 bases. Germline values: CDR1 MGHRA, CDR2 YSYEKL. There are 14 residues in the CDR3. J gave up 3 bases and V 3 bases, and 3 bases lay outside the gene matches. For the CDR3, the DNA is TGCGCCAGCAGCCAGCAGGGACAGGGCTACGAGCAGTACTTC. Translated, it gives CASSQQGQGYEQYF.

The chain recombines TRBV28 with TRBJ2-5, with TRBD1 identical over 7 bases. Near its end, the DNA agrees better with TRBJ2-7, so the J call may be wrong. CDR3 length equals 15 residues. The germline V gene encodes CDR1 MDHEN and CDR2 SYDVKM. The CDR3 DNA sequence: TGTGCCAGCAGCTTAGGGACAGTGGGGGCTTACGAGCAGTACTTC. Protein product: CASSLGTVGAYEQYF.

This clonotype has a count of ten or more. The chain uses TRBV4-2 and TRBJ2-6; TRBD1 or TRBD2 may be the D gene (5 bases each). CDR3 size: 15 residues. Germline CDR1 LGHNA, CDR2 YNFKEQ. V gave up 4 bases and J gave up 8 bases, with 15 bases separating them. Written as DNA, the CDR3 is TGTGCCAGCAGCCCACAACGGACGGGGCCCAACGTCCTGACTTTC. Translating gives CASSPQRTGPNVLTF.

This clonotype was found many times. The chain joins TRBV5-1 to TRBJ1-2; the match to TRBD1 covers 7 bases. Germline loops: CDR1 SGHRS, CDR2 YFSETQ. The length of the CDR3 is 14 residues. The ends lost 2 bases at V and 7 bases at J; junction bases unmatched: 8. The CDR3 DNA reads TGCGCCAGCAGCTTAAACCGGGACAGAGGTGGCTACACCTTC. Protein sequence: CASSLNRDRGGYTF.

The chain uses TRBV11-2 and TRBJ2-7; D remains unclear. Germline CDR1 and CDR2: SGHAT and FQNNGV. The CDR3 is 12 amino acids. Between the trimmed V and J ends, which lost 5 bases and 2 bases, there was a span of 7 bases. The DNA for the CDR3 is TGTGCCAGCAGCACCTCCACCTACGAGCAGTACTTC. Amino acids: CASSTSTYEQYF.

This clonotype was counted between two and nine times. This chain joins TRBV7-9 and TRBJ2-5, with 10 bases aligning to TRBD1. The germline V gene has CDR1 SEHNR and CDR2 FQNEAQ (reference sequence). CDR3 size: 16 residues. Trimming cost V 1 base and J 3 bases; bases outside gene matches: 5. The CDR3 DNA reads TGTGCCAGCAGCTTAGGCGGGACAGGGGCTGAAGAGACCCAGTACTTC. This encodes CASSLGGTGAEETQYF.

This clonotype came up a few times. The chain is built from TRBV9 and TRBJ2-1; 7 bases are a match to TRBD2. Germline assignment: CDR1 SGDLS and CDR2 YYNGEE. The CDR3 extends over 15 amino acids. Unmatched junction bases numbered 8, after V lost 2 bases and J lost 6 bases. The chain's CDR3 is CASSVRAGEGNEQFF. CDR3 coding DNA: TGTGCCAGCAGCGTTCGCGCGGGAGAGGGCAATGAGCAGTTCTTC.

The chain carries TRBV20-1 and TRBJ2-7; no reliable D call. The V gene lost 0 bases and the J gene lost 2 bases, with 11 bases spanning the gap. This CDR3 is 14 amino acids long. Germline CDR1 is DFQATT and CDR2 is SNEGSKA (reference sequence). CDR3 sequence reads: CSAREADRPYEQYF. The DNA of the CDR3 is TGCAGTGCTAGAGAAGCCGATAGGCCCTACGAGCAGTACTTC.

V usage is TRBV19 and J usage is TRBJ2-3; D may be TRBD2 (6 bases). The germline gives CDR1 LNHDA, CDR2 SQIVND (reference sequence). The V end lost 5 bases, the J end lost 2 bases, and 14 bases lay between the germline ends. The CDR3 runs to 15 residues. The CDR3 here is CASSPWASATDTQYF. CDR3 sequence (DNA): TGTGCCAGTAGTCCGTGGGCTAGCGCCACAGATACGCAGTATTTT. Together with reference TRBV19 and TRBJ2-3, the CDR3 gives the full variable domain: DGGITQSPKYLFRKEGQNVTLSCEQNLNHDAMYWYRQDPGQGLRLIYYSQIVNDFQKGDIAEGYSVSREKKESFPLTVTSAQKNPTAFYLCASSPWASATDTQYFGPGTRLTVL.

The chain joins TRBV12-3 or TRBV12-4 to TRBJ2-4, with TRBD1 matching over 10 bases. J lost 3 bases, V lost 2 bases, and 7 bases had no gene match. This CDR3 is built from 17 residues. The CDR3 protein is CASSLRGTGVGKNIQYF. CDR3 coding DNA: TGTGCCAGCAGTTTAAGGGGGACAGGGGTAGGCAAAAACATTCAGTACTTC.

This chain joins TRBV12-3 or TRBV12-4 and TRBJ2-7; 9 positions agree with TRBD2. CDR3 length equals 17 residues. Trimming took 2 bases from V and 7 from J; bases not matched to a gene: 15. As DNA, the CDR3 is TGTGCCAGCAGTTTACCCTACGGACGAGCGGGAGGCGATGAGCAGTACTTC. Protein sequence: CASSLPYGRAGGDEQYF.

The gene calls are TRBV14 and TRBJ2-6; D possibly uses TRBD1 or TRBD2 (5 bases each). V lost 4 bases and J lost 0, with 13 bases in between. Germline lookup yields CDR1 SGHDN and CDR2 FVKESK. This CDR3 spans 17 amino acids. The CDR3 region has the DNA TGTGCCAGCAGCCCTTGGGACGGCAGCTCTGGGGCCAACGTCCTGACTTTC. It is translated as CASSPWDGSSGANVLTF.

The chain employs TRBV5-1 and TRBJ1-2; no clear D. There are 11 residues in the CDR3. Per the germline V gene, CDR1 is SGHRS and CDR2 is YFSETQ. Trimming took off 5 bases at V and 10 bases at J, with 12 bases between the two ends. The CDR3 region has the DNA TGCGCCAGCAGGAATGGGAGGGACTACACCTTC. Its protein is CASRNGRDYTF.

The chain recombines TRBV15 with TRBJ2-7; D is perhaps TRBD2 (5 bases). V was clipped by 1 base and J by 5 bases, with 12 bases between them. The CDR3 sequence is 14 residues long. Germline-derived CDR1 and CDR2 are LNHNV and YYDKDF (reference sequence). CDR3 protein: CATSRAFLGDEQYF. The CDR3 DNA reads as TGTGCCACCAGCAGAGCTTTCCTCGGGGACGAGCAGTACTTC.

The CDR3 loop reads CSAPGAGLYYLNEQFF. In nucleotides, the CDR3 is TGCAGTGCCCCCGGGGCGGGACTATATTACCTCAATGAGCAGTTCTTC. J is TRBJ2-1 and V is TRBV20-1, with 7 positions matching TRBD2. From germline, CDR1 is DFQATT and CDR2 SNEGSKA (reference sequence). Unmatched junction bases numbered 17, after V lost 6 bases and J lost 6 bases. CDR3 length: 16 amino acids.

This clonotype has only a few counts. This rearrangement joins TRBV20-1 to TRBJ2-5, with TRBD2 matching 12 bases. Near its end, the DNA agrees better with TRBJ2-7, so the J call may be wrong. Per the germline V gene, CDR1 is DFQATT and CDR2 is SNEGSKA (reference sequence). The CDR3 has 16 amino acids. The CDR3 reads CSAGPSYGLAGHEQYF. In DNA, the CDR3 is TGCAGTGCTGGGCCGTCGTATGGACTAGCGGGACACGAGCAGTACTTC.

V gene TRBV20-1 combines with J gene TRBJ2-1; the D call may be TRBD1 or TRBD2 (5 bases each). The V and J ends lost 4 bases and 7 bases respectively, with 11 bases between them. Germline V gives CDR1 DFQATT, CDR2 SNEGSKA (reference sequence). The CDR3 has 12 amino acids. The CDR3 spells CSAKGEWNEQFF. In nucleotides, the CDR3 is TGCAGTGCTAAAGGGGAGTGGAATGAGCAGTTCTTC.

This clonotype was detected many times. J is TRBJ2-1 and V is TRBV2, with TRBD1 as a possible D gene (5 bases). Germline V lookup: CDR1 SNHLY, CDR2 FYNNEI. CDR3 length equals 13 residues. V lost 6 bases and J 5 bases, leaving 11 bases between the germline ends. The CDR3 nucleotides are TGTGCCAGCAGCCCCCGCAGGGACAATGAGCAGTTCTTC. The encoded protein is CASSPRRDNEQFF.